The rows below give T cell receptor beta chains drawn from one sample of a study of low-dose radiotherapy and immunotherapy resistance in tumors. MiXCR, run by TCRdb on the reads, gives a single entry per CDR3 protein. The table lists almost 45,000 distinct CDR3 sequences, less than 30% of them singletons. Sequencing used PBMCs, obtained after low-dose radiotherapy plus immunotherapy. These receptors were obtained from a male donor with prostate cancer. Both conserved end residues are part of each CDR3. Fields, in order: V gene, D gene, clone size, CDR3 length, J gene, CDR3 DNA, CDR3 protein. D genes are given only for firm matches. Some rows have no size entry. The others give once, few or many, or a class for an expanded clone.

TRBV20-1,TRBD1,many,13,TRBJ2-7,TGCAGTGCTAGCCAGGGGGAAATCTACGAGCAGTACTTC,CSASQGEIYEQYF
TRBV9,TRBD1,many,13,TRBJ2-5,TGTGCCAGCAGCAATGACAGGGTGGAGACCCAGTACTTC,CASSNDRVETQYF
TRBV7-9,NA,medium-sized,15,TRBJ1-2,TGTGCCAGCAGCTCCCCGGCACAGAAATCCTATGGCTACACCTTC,CASSSPAQKSYGYTF
TRBV6-2/TRBV6-3,TRBD1,many,15,TRBJ2-2,TGTGCCAGCAGTCCGACAGGGTTGGACACCGGGGAGCTGTTTTTT,CASSPTGLDTGELFF
TRBV27,NA,NA,14,TRBJ2-7,TGTGCCAGCAGTTTAGGGGCTAGCAGTCGGGAGCAGTACTTC,CASSLGASSREQYF
TRBV6-2/TRBV6-3,NA,many,13,TRBJ1-1,TGTGCCAGCAGTGAACCAAGAGGGACTGAAGCTTTCTTT,CASSEPRGTEAFF
TRBV7-2,NA,NA,17,TRBJ2-5,TGTGCCAGCAGCTTAAGTCCCGGGGGACGGTTCCAAGAGACCCAGTACTTC,CASSLSPGGRFQETQYF
TRBV5-1,TRBD1,many,17,TRBJ1-1,TGCGCCAGCAGCTTGGGACAGGGGAGCGGTTTAAGCACTGAAGCTTTCTTT,CASSLGQGSGLSTEAFF
TRBV20-1,NA,many,11,TRBJ1-1,TGCAGTGCTAGAGTAGGGGATGTAGCTTTCTTT,CSARVGDVAFF
TRBV28,TRBD2,few,14,TRBJ2-5,TGTGCCAGCAGCCCTGGGGGAGGGCAAGAGACCCAGTACTTC,CASSPGGGQETQYF
TRBV3-1,NA,NA,17,TRBJ2-1,TGTGCCAGCAGCCAAGATTGGGATAGCGAGAACTACAATGAGCAGTTCTTC,CASSQDWDSENYNEQFF
TRBV9,TRBD1,many,18,TRBJ1-6,TGTGCCAGCAGCCCCAGTGTCCCGGGACAGGGAGATAATTCACCCCTCCACTTT,CASSPSVPGQGDNSPLHF
TRBV29-1,NA,many,13,TRBJ1-1,TGCAGCGTTGGTAGTCAGACGAACACTGAAGCTTTCTTT,CSVGSQTNTEAFF
TRBV4-2,NA,NA,14,TRBJ2-7,TGTGCCAGCAGCTCGAAGGGAGTATCCTACGAGCAGTACTTC,CASSSKGVSYEQYF
TRBV29-1,NA,NA,14,TRBJ2-3,TGCAGCGTTGACAGCCCGCAGGGCACAGATACGCAGTATTTT,CSVDSPQGTDTQYF
TRBV27,TRBD2,few,14,TRBJ2-1,TGTGCCAGCAGTCTAGCGGGGTCCTACAATGAGCAGTTCTTC,CASSLAGSYNEQFF
TRBV19,NA,many,14,TRBJ1-2,TGTGCCAGTAGCCGACAGATTTCTAACTATGGCTACACCTTC,CASSRQISNYGYTF
TRBV29-1,NA,NA,13,TRBJ1-2,TGCAGCGCACCCCGGGGGGGCGCCTATGGCTACACCTTC,CSAPRGGAYGYTF
TRBV20-1,NA,many,15,TRBJ2-1,TGCAGTGCTAGAGATCTTAGTTCCTCGGCAATTGAGCAGTTCTTC,CSARDLSSSAIEQFF
TRBV5-1,TRBD2,few,15,TRBJ2-7,TGCGCCAGCAGCTTGAGCCGGGGGGGTTTCTACGAGCAGTACTTC,CASSLSRGGFYEQYF
TRBV14,NA,many,14,TRBJ1-5,TGTGCCAGCAGCCCGGAGGGCAGCAATCAGCCCCAGCATTTT,CASSPEGSNQPQHF
TRBV20-1,NA,many,14,TRBJ2-2,TGCAGTGTCAAAGGGCGGGCAAACACCGGGGAGCTGTTTTTT,CSVKGRANTGELFF
TRBV29-1,TRBD2,many,13,TRBJ2-3,TGCAGCGTTACGACTAGCGGCACAGATACGCAGTATTTT,CSVTTSGTDTQYF
TRBV4-3,NA,few,15,TRBJ2-1,TGCGCCAGCAGCCAGGGGGAGGGGGCCTACAATGAGCAGTTCTTC,CASSQGEGAYNEQFF
TRBV6-1,NA,NA,11,TRBJ2-7,TGTGCCAGCAGTTACCGATACGAGCAGTACTTC,CASSYRYEQYF
TRBV5-1,NA,many,15,TRBJ2-6,TGCGCCAGCAGCTTTAATTTAGGCGGCTACAACGTCCTGACTTTC,CASSFNLGGYNVLTF
TRBV5-4,NA,many,14,TRBJ2-1,TGTGCCAGCAGCTTGCAGCTGGCTAGCGCTGAGCAGTTCTTC,CASSLQLASAEQFF
TRBV27,TRBD1,few,16,TRBJ1-5,TGTGCCAGCAGTTTATCAACAGGGGTTTCGGGTCAGCCCCAGCATTTT,CASSLSTGVSGQPQHF
TRBV9,NA,many,16,TRBJ2-2,TGTGCCAGCAGCGTAGCTAGGGGGGTAAACACCGGGGAGCTGTTTTTT,CASSVARGVNTGELFF
TRBV28,TRBD1,few,13,TRBJ1-1,TGTGCCAGCAACAGGGGAGGAGACACTGAAGCTTTCTTT,CASNRGGDTEAFF
TRBV5-1,TRBD1,NA,14,TRBJ1-5,TGCGCCAGCAGCTACGGGACAGCCAATCAGCCCCAGCATTTT,CASSYGTANQPQHF
TRBV5-1,TRBD2,many,16,TRBJ2-7,TGCGCCAGCAGCTTGGCCCTTGCGGGAGGTCGGAACGAGCAGTACTTC,CASSLALAGGRNEQYF
TRBV14,TRBD2,many,15,TRBJ2-7,TGTGCCAGCAGCCCTTCTAGCGGGGGCATCTACGAGCAGTACTTC,CASSPSSGGIYEQYF
TRBV20-1,TRBD2,many,16,TRBJ2-1,TGCAGTGCTAGAGACCCCGGACTAGCGGATTACAATGAGCAGTTCTTC,CSARDPGLADYNEQFF
TRBV18,NA,many,12,TRBJ1-1,TGTGCCAGCTCACCGTCCGGGTATGAAGCTTTCTTT,CASSPSGYEAFF
TRBV2,TRBD2,once,15,TRBJ2-2,TGTGCCAGCGTTGCTAGCGGGAGAAATACCGGGGAGCTGTTTTTT,CASVASGRNTGELFF
TRBV30,NA,many,13,TRBJ2-1,TGTGCCTGGAGTGTACTGGGTCAGGGTGAGCAGTTCTTC,CAWSVLGQGEQFF
TRBV5-1,NA,NA,14,TRBJ2-2,TGCGCCAGCAGCGTGCCTAGGGAGACCGGGGAGCTGTTTTTT,CASSVPRETGELFF
TRBV7-9,TRBD2,many,13,TRBJ2-7,TGTGCCAGCAGCTTATTTGGGGAGGGGGAGCAGTACTTC,CASSLFGEGEQYF
TRBV25-1,NA,NA,14,TRBJ2-7,TGTGCCAGCAGTGATCATGCAGGGAGCTACGAGCAGTACTTC,CASSDHAGSYEQYF
TRBV20-1,NA,many,17,TRBJ2-5,TGCAGTGCTAGAGCCGATTCTGGGGGTGGCCACCAAGAGACCCAGTACTTC,CSARADSGGGHQETQYF
TRBV6-1,TRBD1,many,15,TRBJ2-7,TGTGCCAGCAGCTACAAGGACAGGGGTACCTACGAGCAGTACTTC,CASSYKDRGTYEQYF
TRBV29-1,NA,NA,15,TRBJ2-3,TGCAGCGTTGACGGTAGTTGGGGCGCGGCAGATACGCAGTATTTT,CSVDGSWGAADTQYF
TRBV29-1,NA,NA,13,TRBJ2-6,TGCAGCGTGTCAGAGGTGGGGGCCAACGTCCTGACTTTC,CSVSEVGANVLTF
TRBV7-6,TRBD1,NA,14,TRBJ1-1,TGTGCCAGCAGCTTAGCCCGACAGGGCACTGAAGCTTTCTTT,CASSLARQGTEAFF
TRBV15,NA,many,15,TRBJ1-2,TGTGCCACCAGGGACAGCGACTCCCCTAACTATGGCTACACCTTC,CATRDSDSPNYGYTF
TRBV3-1,NA,many,15,TRBJ1-1,TGTGCCAGCAGCCTTTGGGGCCGGGAGAACACTGAAGCTTTCTTT,CASSLWGRENTEAFF
TRBV9,NA,many,16,TRBJ1-1,TGTGCCAGCAGCGTCTCCTTGGGGGGGGGAGACACTGAAGCTTTCTTT,CASSVSLGGGDTEAFF
TRBV28,NA,NA,14,TRBJ2-5,TGTGCCAGCAGTTTATCTGGGGCCGGGGAGACCCAGTACTTC,CASSLSGAGETQYF
TRBV12-3/TRBV12-4,NA,many,16,TRBJ1-5,TGTGCCAGCAGTTTAAGCCCGAGAGGACTCAATCAGCCCCAGCATTTT,CASSLSPRGLNQPQHF
TRBV5-1,NA,few,16,TRBJ1-3,TGCGCCAGCAGCCGACCAGAACAAGACTCTGGAAACACCATATATTTT,CASSRPEQDSGNTIYF